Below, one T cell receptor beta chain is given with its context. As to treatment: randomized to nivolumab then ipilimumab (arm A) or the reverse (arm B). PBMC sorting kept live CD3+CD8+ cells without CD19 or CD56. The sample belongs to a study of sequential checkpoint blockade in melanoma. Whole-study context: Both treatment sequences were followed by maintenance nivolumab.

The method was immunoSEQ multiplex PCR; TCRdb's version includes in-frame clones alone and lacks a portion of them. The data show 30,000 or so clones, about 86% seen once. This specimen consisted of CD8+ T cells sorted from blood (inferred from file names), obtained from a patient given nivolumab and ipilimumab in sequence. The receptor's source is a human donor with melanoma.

The CDR3, as DNA: TGCAGCGACCCCGGGTGGAACACCGGGGAGCTGTTTTTT. This encodes CSDPGWNTGELFF. V and J are TRBV29-1 and TRBJ2-2; the D is unclear. The CDR3 is made up of 13 amino acids. The germline V gene encodes CDR1 SQVTM and CDR2 ANQGSEA. Trimming cost V 7 bases and J 1 base, with 10 bases left between them.